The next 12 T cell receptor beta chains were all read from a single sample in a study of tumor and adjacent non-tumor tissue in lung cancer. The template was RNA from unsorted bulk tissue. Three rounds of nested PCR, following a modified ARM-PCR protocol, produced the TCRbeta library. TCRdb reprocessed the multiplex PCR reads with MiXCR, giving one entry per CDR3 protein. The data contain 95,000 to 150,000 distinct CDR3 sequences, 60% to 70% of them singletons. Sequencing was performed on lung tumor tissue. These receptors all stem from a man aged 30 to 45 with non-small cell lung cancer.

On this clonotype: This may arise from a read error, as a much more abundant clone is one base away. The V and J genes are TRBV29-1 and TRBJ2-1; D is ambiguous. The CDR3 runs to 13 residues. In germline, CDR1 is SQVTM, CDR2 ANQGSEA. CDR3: CSFVGQIYNEQSF. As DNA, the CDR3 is TGCAGCTTCGTCGGGCAAATATACAATGAGCAGTCCTTC.

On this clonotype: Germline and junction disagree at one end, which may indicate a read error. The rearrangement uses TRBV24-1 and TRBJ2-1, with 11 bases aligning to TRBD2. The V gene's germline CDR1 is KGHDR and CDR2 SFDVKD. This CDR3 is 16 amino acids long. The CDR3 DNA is TGTGCCACCAGTGATGGACTAGCGGGCAACTACAATGAGCAGATCTTC. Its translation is CATSDGLAGNYNEQIF.

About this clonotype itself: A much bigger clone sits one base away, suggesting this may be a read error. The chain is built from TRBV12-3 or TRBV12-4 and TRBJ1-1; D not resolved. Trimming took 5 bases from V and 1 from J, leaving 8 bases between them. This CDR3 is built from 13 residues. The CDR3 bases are TGTGCCAGCAGTGCCGAGAAGAACACTGAAGCTTTCTTT. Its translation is CASSAEKNTEAFF.

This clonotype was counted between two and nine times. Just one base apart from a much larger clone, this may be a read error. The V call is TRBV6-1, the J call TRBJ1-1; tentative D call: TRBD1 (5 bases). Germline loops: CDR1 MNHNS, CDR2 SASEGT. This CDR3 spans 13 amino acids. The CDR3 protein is CVSSERGNTEAFF. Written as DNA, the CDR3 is TGTGTCAGCAGTGAAAGGGGGAACACTGAAGCTTTCTTT.

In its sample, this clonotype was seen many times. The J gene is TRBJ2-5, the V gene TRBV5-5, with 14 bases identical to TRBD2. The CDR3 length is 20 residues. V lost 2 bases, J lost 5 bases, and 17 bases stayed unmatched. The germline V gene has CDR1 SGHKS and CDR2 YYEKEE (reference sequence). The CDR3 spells CASSFTGGTGTSGSRETQYF. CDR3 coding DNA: TGTGCCAGCAGCTTTACAGGGGGTACCGGGACTAGCGGGAGTAGGGAGACCCAGTACTTC.

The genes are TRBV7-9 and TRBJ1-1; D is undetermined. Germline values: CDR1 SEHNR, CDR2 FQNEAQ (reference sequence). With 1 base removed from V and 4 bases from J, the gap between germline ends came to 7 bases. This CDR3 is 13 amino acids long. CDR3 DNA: TGTGCCAGCAGCTTAGACAGAATCACTGAAGCTTTCTTT. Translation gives CASSLDRITEAFF.

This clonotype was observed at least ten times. In DNA form, the CDR3 reads TGTGCCAGCAGTTACCTAGCGGGCTACTACGAGCAGTACTTC. Amino acids: CASSYLAGYYEQYF. The chain uses TRBV6-6 and TRBJ2-7; 8 bases are shared with TRBD2. Germline V gene sequence: CDR1 MNHNY, CDR2 SVGAGI (reference sequence). The junction had 3 bases not matched to a gene; V was cut back by 2 bases and J by 3 bases. There are 14 residues in the CDR3.

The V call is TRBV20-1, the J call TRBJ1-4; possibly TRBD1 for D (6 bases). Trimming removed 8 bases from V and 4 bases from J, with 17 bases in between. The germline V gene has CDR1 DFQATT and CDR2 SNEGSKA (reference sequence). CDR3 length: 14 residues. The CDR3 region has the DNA TGCAGTACTAACAGGGTGCGAGTTAATGAAAAACTGTTTTTT. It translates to CSTNRVRVNEKLFF.

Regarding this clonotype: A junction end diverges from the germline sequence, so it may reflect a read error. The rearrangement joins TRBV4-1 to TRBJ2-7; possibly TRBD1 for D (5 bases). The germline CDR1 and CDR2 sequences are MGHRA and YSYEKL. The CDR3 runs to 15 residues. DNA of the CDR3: TGCACCAGCAGCCAAGGTCAGACAGCGAGCTACGAGCAGTACTTC. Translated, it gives CTSSQGQTASYEQYF.

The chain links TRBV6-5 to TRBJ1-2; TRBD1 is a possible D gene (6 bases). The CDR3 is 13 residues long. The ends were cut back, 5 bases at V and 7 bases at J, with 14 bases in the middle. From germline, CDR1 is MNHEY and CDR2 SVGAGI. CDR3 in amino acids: CASSQNQGSGYTF. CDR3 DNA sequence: TGTGCCAGCAGTCAGAATCAGGGGAGTGGCTACACCTTC.

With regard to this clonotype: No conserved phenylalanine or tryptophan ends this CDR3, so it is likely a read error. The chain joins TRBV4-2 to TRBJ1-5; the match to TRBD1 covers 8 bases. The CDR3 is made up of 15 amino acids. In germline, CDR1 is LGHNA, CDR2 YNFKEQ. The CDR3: CASSPGTGPYQTQHS. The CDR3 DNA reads TGTGCCAGCAGCCCTGGGACAGGCCCCTATCAGACCCAGCATTCT.

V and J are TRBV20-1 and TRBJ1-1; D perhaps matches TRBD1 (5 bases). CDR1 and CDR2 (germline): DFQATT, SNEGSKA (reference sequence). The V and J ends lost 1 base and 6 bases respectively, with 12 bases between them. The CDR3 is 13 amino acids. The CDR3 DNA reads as TGCAGTGCTAGAGGGATGAGGGACTCTGAAGCTTTCTTT. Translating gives CSARGMRDSEAFF.